The 27 T cell receptor beta chains given below trace back to one sample, sequenced in a study of metastatic and nonmetastatic thyroid tumors. No patient had received any treatment before thyroid surgery. TCRdb re-clonotyped the PCR reads through MiXCR. Among 31,000 or so clones listed, 25% to 30% were seen once. The sequenced sample consisted of blood. Receptors originate from a female donor with papillary thyroid cancer or a benign thyroid nodule (not recorded which). Some clones in this sample may be carry-over from other donors' samples.

The V gene is TRBV27, the J gene TRBJ2-2; 8 bases map to TRBD2. The germline gives CDR1 MNHEY, CDR2 SMNVEV (reference sequence). V was clipped by 9 bases and J by 2 bases; unmatched bases: 8. This CDR3 is built from 15 residues. The CDR3: CASRDLAGNTGELFF. The CDR3 bases are TGTGCCAGTCGTGACCTAGCGGGTAACACCGGGGAGCTGTTTTTT.

This rearrangement joins TRBV6-1 to TRBJ2-1; 10 bases match TRBD2. CDR1 and CDR2 from the germline V gene are MNHNS and SASEGT. The CDR3 sequence is 15 residues long. V gave up 6 bases and J gave up 5 bases; unmatched junction bases: 7. The CDR3 DNA follows: TGTGCCAGCAGCCTGGTGAGCGGGGGGGACAATGAGCAGTTCTTC. This codes for CASSLVSGGDNEQFF.

The CDR3 loop is CASSPRQGSKNIQYF. CDR3 bases: TGTGCCAGCTCACCACGCCAGGGGAGCAAAAACATTCAGTACTTC. This rearrangement joins TRBV18 to TRBJ2-4; the D gene is possibly TRBD1 (6 bases). The V gene's germline CDR1 is KGHSH and CDR2 LQKENI. V shed 1 base and J shed 3 bases, with 10 bases lying between them. CDR3 length equals 15 residues.

This clone has only a few counts. The chain uses TRBV6-1 and TRBJ1-2; D might be TRBD1 (6 bases). The CDR3 is 14 amino acids. V dropped 3 bases and J dropped 1 base, with 9 bases sitting between them. The V gene's germline CDR1 is MNHNS and CDR2 SASEGT. The CDR3 DNA follows: TGTGCCAGCAGTGAGGGGGACAATAACTATGGCTACACCTTC. It translates to CASSEGDNNYGYTF.

There are a few counts of this clone. This rearrangement joins TRBV19 to TRBJ2-7; a possible D gene is TRBD2 (5 bases). V lost 2 bases, J lost 1 base, and 9 bases lay in between. Germline loops: CDR1 LNHDA, CDR2 SQIVND (reference sequence). This CDR3 region has 14 residues. CDR3 in amino acids: CASSISGTSYEQYF. CDR3 coding DNA: TGTGCCAGTAGTATATCGGGAACGTCCTACGAGCAGTACTTC.

The rearrangement uses TRBV5-1 and TRBJ1-4; unclear D gene. V lost 5 bases and J lost 6, with 11 bases in between. The CDR3 runs 13 residues. CDR1 is SGHRS and CDR2 is YFSETQ in the germline V gene. CDR3 nucleotide sequence: TGCGCCAGCAGGCAGGAGGGTTATGAAAAACTGTTTTTT. Translating it yields CASRQEGYEKLFF.

The chain combines TRBV30 with TRBJ1-2; D unresolved. CDR3 size: 14 residues. The germline V and J ends were trimmed by 1 base and 6 bases, with 15 bases remaining between them. The germline V gene has CDR1 GTSNPN and CDR2 SVGIG (reference sequence). In nucleotides, the CDR3 is TGTGCCTGGAGTGAACTAGCCCGGGCAGATGGCTACACCTTC. This translates into CAWSELARADGYTF.

This clone was detected only a few times. A much larger clone differs by one base, so this may be a read error. The identical CDR3 is also encoded by other nucleotide sequences in the sample. The V gene is TRBV6-1, the J gene TRBJ1-5; D call uncertain. Germline values: CDR1 MNHNS, CDR2 SASEGT. V lost 6 bases and J lost 4, with 13 bases in between. The CDR3 is made up of 14 amino acids. The CDR3 coding sequence is TGTGCCAGCAGCACTAGCTTGAGTAATCAGCCCCAGCATTTT. It codes for CASSTSLSNQPQHF.

This rearrangement joins TRBV27 to TRBJ1-6, with D hard to call. The CDR3 has 13 amino acids. Per the germline V gene, CDR1 is MNHEY and CDR2 is SMNVEV (reference sequence). V shed 0 bases and J shed 7 bases, with 4 bases lying between them. CDR3 bases: TGTGCCAGCAGTTTATCGACAAATTCACCCCTCCACTTT. Amino acids: CASSLSTNSPLHF.

This chain joins TRBV6-1 and TRBJ1-3; D not resolved. V lost 7 bases and J lost 0, with 10 bases in between. The CDR3 runs 14 residues. Per germline, CDR1 MNHNS and CDR2 SASEGT. In nucleotides, the CDR3 is TGTGCCAGCATTGGATTTAGCTCTGGAAACACCATATATTTT. Translating it yields CASIGFSSGNTIYF.

This clone occurred once. This sequence joins TRBV30 and TRBJ2-2, with D possibly TRBD1 on 6 matching bases. V lost 2 bases and J lost 5, with 15 bases in between. The CDR3 sequence is 15 residues long. Germline V gene sequence: CDR1 GTSNPN, CDR2 SVGIG (reference sequence). The CDR3 reads CAWSIQGSQTGELFF. CDR3 sequence (DNA): TGTGCCTGGAGTATTCAGGGGAGTCAAACCGGGGAGCTGTTTTTT.

The sample holds many counts of this clone. The chain links TRBV20-1 to TRBJ1-1; D gene unclear. This CDR3 is built from 14 residues. V was cut by 2 bases and J by 2 bases, with 12 bases left in between. Germline loops: CDR1 DFQATT, CDR2 SNEGSKA (reference sequence). CDR3 sequence: CSARRSVTNTEAFF. DNA of the CDR3: TGCAGTGCTAGACGATCCGTAACCAACACTGAAGCTTTCTTT.

This clone was recorded a few times. The chain has TRBV27 and TRBJ1-1; 9 nucleotides agree with TRBD1. Trimming at V came to 6 bases and at J to 5 bases, leaving 13 bases not matched to a gene. In germline, CDR1 is MNHEY, CDR2 SMNVEV (reference sequence). The CDR3 is 16 amino acids. In nucleotides, the CDR3 is TGTGCCAGCAGGCCCCCGGGAGACAGGGGGAGAACTGAAGCTTTCTTT. Its protein product is CASRPPGDRGRTEAFF.

This clone is classed as medium-sized. The J gene is TRBJ1-6, the V gene TRBV28; no clear D. The CDR3 has 14 amino acids. Germline CDR1 is MDHEN and CDR2 is SYDVKM. Trimming pared 8 bases from V and 2 bases from J, leaving 10 bases between. This CDR3 reads CASRRTAYNSPLHF. In DNA form, the CDR3 reads TGTGCCAGCCGTAGGACGGCCTATAATTCACCCCTCCACTTT.

This clone was seen a few times. This chain links TRBV6-1 with TRBJ2-7; no clear D gene. The germline gives CDR1 MNHNS, CDR2 SASEGT. Between the trimmed V and J ends, which lost 7 bases and 1 base, there was a span of 14 bases. The CDR3 sequence is 14 residues long. The CDR3 DNA is TGTGCCAGCAAGCCTTCCGGGCCTTCCTACGAGCAGTACTTC. Its translation is CASKPSGPSYEQYF.

The rearrangement links TRBV19 to TRBJ1-5; possibly TRBD1 for D (6 bases). CDR1 LNHDA and CDR2 SQIVND come from the germline V gene (reference sequence). V lost 6 bases and J 6 bases, leaving 15 bases between the germline ends. The CDR3 runs to 14 residues. The CDR3: CASRPTGTRQPQHF. The CDR3 nucleotides read TGTGCCAGTAGGCCTACAGGGACGCGTCAGCCCCAGCATTTT.

The V call is TRBV9, the J call TRBJ2-7; D unresolved. V was cut by 0 bases and J by 0 bases, with 7 bases left in between. This CDR3 is built from 14 residues. The germline gives CDR1 SGDLS, CDR2 YYNGEE. The CDR3 loop reads CASSVGSGSYEQYF. Here the CDR3 DNA reads TGTGCCAGCAGCGTAGGGAGTGGCTCCTACGAGCAGTACTTC. Supplemented by reference TRBV9 and TRBJ2-7, the full variable domain reads DSGVTQTPKHLITATGQRVTLRCSPRSGDLSVYWYQQSLDQGLQFLIQYYNGEERAKGNILERFSAQQFPDLHSELNLSSLELGDSALYFCASSVGSGSYEQYFGPGTRLTVT.

The rearrangement joins TRBV20-1 to TRBJ1-1, with 10 bases fitting TRBD1. The length of the CDR3 is 16 residues. V lost 6 bases, J lost 4 bases, and 14 bases stayed unmatched. Germline V gene sequence: CDR1 DFQATT, CDR2 SNEGSKA (reference sequence). CDR3 sequence reads: CSAMDRGSSGATEAFF. CDR3 bases: TGCAGTGCCATGGACAGGGGGTCTTCCGGGGCCACTGAAGCTTTCTTT.

This clone was recorded a few times. The chain uses TRBV19 and TRBJ1-2, with 8 bases aligning to TRBD1. The CDR3 extends over 13 amino acids. Germline lookup yields CDR1 LNHDA and CDR2 SQIVND (reference sequence). The J segment lost 2 bases and the V segment lost 10 bases, leaving 6 bases of the junction unmatched. The CDR3 region is CATRDRTNYGYTF. The CDR3 coding sequence is TGTGCCACTAGGGACAGGACAAACTATGGCTACACCTTC.

The V gene is TRBV9, the J gene TRBJ2-1, with 12 bases lining up with TRBD2. CDR3 length: 16 residues. V lost 3 bases, J lost 10 bases, and 11 bases stayed unmatched. Germline V gene data show CDR1 as SGDLS and CDR2 as YYNGEE. The CDR3 spells CASSGGGLAGRREQFF. The DNA for the CDR3 is TGTGCCAGCAGCGGGGGAGGACTAGCGGGACGACGGGAGCAGTTCTTC.

The V gene is TRBV5-1, the J gene TRBJ2-1; 8 positions match TRBD2. Germline CDR1 reads SGHRS; CDR2 reads YFSETQ. After removal of 4 bases from V and 9 bases from J, the junction contained 9 bases not matched to a gene. The CDR3 is 14 amino acids. Written as DNA, the CDR3 is TGCGCCAGCAGCGGAGCGGGAGTAGGGAGTGAGCAGTTCTTC. Amino acid sequence: CASSGAGVGSEQFF.

This clone showed up just a few times. V and J are TRBV30 and TRBJ2-6, with 7 bases lining up with TRBD1. CDR3 length: 14 amino acids. J gave up 0 bases and V 5 bases, and 1 base lay outside the gene matches. Germline values: CDR1 GTSNPN, CDR2 SVGIG (reference sequence). This CDR3 reads CAWAGGSGANVLTF. In DNA, the CDR3 is TGTGCCTGGGCAGGGGGCTCTGGGGCCAACGTCCTGACTTTC.

This sequence joins TRBV4-2 and TRBJ2-7, with 12 bases aligning to TRBD2. This CDR3 spans 18 amino acids. V lost 1 base and J lost 3; bases outside the gene matches: 10. Germline V gives CDR1 LGHNA, CDR2 YNFKEQ. The CDR3 bases are TGTGCCAGCAGCCAAGTGACTAGCGGGAGTGGGTTCGGCTACGAGCAGTACTTC. As protein: CASSQVTSGSGFGYEQYF.

This chain joins TRBV9 and TRBJ2-1; D uncertain. This CDR3 comprises 17 residues. The germline CDR1 and CDR2 sequences are SGDLS and YYNGEE. The V end lost 1 base, the J end lost 5 bases, and 19 bases lay between the germline ends. CDR3 sequence: CASSVFLSTGKNNEQFF. The CDR3 nucleotides read TGTGCCAGCAGCGTATTTCTATCCACTGGGAAAAACAATGAGCAGTTCTTC.

Regarding this clone: An end of the junction does not agree with germline; a read error may underlie this. The V call is TRBV3-1, the J call TRBJ2-1, with TRBD1 matching 11 bases. Germline CDR1 LGHDT, CDR2 YNNKEL (reference sequence). This CDR3 comprises 17 residues. The CDR3 DNA reads as TGTGCCAACAGCCAAGTCCCGGGACAGGGGGACTACAATGAGCAGGTCTTC. Amino acid sequence: CANSQVPGQGDYNEQVF.

V gene TRBV30 combines with J gene TRBJ2-7, with D uncertain. V was clipped by 5 bases and J by 2 bases, with 10 bases between them. The germline gives CDR1 GTSNPN, CDR2 SVGIG (reference sequence). CDR3 size: 12 residues. The CDR3 nucleotides read TGTGCCTGGGGACCCCGCCCCTACGAGCAGTACTTC. As protein: CAWGPRPYEQYF.

The J gene is TRBJ1-2, the V gene TRBV9, with a tentative D call TRBD1 (5 bases). The V and J ends lost 4 bases and 6 bases respectively, with 16 bases between them. The CDR3 has 14 residues. Germline CDR1 and CDR2: SGDLS and YYNGEE. DNA of the CDR3: TGTGCCAGCAGCCCCAGGGACGCCAGGGATGGCTACACCTTC. Residues: CASSPRDARDGYTF.